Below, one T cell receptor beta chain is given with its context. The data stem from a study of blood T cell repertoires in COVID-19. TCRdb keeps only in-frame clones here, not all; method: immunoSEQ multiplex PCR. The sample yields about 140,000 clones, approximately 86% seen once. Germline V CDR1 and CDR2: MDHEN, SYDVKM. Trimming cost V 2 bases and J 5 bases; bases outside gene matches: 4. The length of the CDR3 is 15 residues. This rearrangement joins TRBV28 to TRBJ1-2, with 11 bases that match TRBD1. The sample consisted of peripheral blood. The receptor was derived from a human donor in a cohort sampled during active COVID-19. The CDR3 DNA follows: TGTGCCAGCAGTTTAGGGACAGGGGGAGGGTATGGCTACACCTTC. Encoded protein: CASSLGTGGGYGYTF.